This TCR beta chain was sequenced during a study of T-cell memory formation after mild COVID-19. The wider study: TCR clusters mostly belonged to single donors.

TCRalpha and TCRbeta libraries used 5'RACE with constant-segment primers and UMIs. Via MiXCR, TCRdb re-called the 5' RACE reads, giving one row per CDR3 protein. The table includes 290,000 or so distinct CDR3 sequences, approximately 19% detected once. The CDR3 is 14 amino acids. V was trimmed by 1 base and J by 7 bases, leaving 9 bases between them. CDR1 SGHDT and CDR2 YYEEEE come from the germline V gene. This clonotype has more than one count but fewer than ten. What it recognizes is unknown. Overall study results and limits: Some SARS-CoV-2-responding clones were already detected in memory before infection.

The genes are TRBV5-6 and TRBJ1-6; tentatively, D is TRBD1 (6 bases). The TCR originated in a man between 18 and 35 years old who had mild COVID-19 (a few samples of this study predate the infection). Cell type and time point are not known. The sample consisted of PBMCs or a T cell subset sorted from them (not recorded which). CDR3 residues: CASSLPDSNSPLHF. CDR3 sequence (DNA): TGTGCCAGCAGCTTGCCGGACAGCAATTCACCCCTCCACTTT.